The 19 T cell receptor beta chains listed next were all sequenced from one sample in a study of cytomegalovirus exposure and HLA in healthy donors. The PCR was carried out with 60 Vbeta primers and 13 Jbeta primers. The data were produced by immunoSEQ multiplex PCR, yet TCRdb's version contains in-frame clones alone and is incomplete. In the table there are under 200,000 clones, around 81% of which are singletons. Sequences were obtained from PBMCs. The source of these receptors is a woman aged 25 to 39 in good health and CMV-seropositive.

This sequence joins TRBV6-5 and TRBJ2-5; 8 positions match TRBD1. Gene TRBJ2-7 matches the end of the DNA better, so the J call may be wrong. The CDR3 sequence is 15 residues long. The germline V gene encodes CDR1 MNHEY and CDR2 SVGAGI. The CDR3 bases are TGTGCCAGCAGTTCCCGAGGACAGGGACGGTACGAGCAGTACTTC. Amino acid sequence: CASSSRGQGRYEQYF.

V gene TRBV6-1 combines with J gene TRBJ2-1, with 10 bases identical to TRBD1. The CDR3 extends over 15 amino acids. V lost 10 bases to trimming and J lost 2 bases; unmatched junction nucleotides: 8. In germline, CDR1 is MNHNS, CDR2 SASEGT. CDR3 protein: CATARTGGTYNEQFF. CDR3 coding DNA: TGTGCCACGGCCCGGACAGGGGGTACCTACAATGAGCAGTTCTTC.

CDR3 nucleotide sequence: TGTGCCAGCAGCTCAACAGGGCTGAACACTGAAGCTTTCTTT. Translating it yields CASSSTGLNTEAFF. This rearrangement joins TRBV5-4 to TRBJ1-1, with D tentatively TRBD1 (6 bases). Looked up from germline, CDR1 is SGHNT and CDR2 is YYREEE (reference sequence). This CDR3 is built from 14 residues. V lost 3 bases and J lost 0, with 9 bases in between.

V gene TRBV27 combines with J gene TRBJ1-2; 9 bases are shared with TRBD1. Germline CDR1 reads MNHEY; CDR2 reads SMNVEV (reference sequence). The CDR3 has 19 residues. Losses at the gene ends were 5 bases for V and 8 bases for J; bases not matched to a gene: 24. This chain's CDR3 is CASSPQPWIPGQGGEGYTF. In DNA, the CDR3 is TGTGCCAGCAGTCCCCAGCCATGGATTCCGGGACAGGGAGGAGAGGGCTACACCTTC.

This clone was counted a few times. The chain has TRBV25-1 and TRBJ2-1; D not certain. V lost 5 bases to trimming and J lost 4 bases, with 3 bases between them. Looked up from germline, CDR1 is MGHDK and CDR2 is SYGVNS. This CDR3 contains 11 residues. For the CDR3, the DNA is TGTGCCAGCAGTCATTACAATGAGCAGTTCTTC. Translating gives CASSHYNEQFF.

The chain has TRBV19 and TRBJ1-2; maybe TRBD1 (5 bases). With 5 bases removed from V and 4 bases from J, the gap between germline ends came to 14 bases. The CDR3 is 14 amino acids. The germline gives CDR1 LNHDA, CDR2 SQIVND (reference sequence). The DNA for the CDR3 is TGTGCCAGTAGTCCAGGGATGGGGTTCTATGGCTACACCTTC. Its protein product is CASSPGMGFYGYTF.

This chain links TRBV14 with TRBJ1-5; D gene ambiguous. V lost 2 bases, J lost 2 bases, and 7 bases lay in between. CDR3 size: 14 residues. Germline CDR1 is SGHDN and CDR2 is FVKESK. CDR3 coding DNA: TGTGCCAGCAGCCAACGGGTGGGCAATCAGCCCCAGCATTTT. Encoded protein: CASSQRVGNQPQHF.

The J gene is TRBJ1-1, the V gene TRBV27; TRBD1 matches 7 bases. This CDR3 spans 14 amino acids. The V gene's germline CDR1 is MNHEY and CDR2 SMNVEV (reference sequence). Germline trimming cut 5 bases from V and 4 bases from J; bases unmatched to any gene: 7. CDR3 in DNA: TGTGCCAGCAGTGTCACAGGGGCTGGCACTGAAGCTTTCTTT. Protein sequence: CASSVTGAGTEAFF.

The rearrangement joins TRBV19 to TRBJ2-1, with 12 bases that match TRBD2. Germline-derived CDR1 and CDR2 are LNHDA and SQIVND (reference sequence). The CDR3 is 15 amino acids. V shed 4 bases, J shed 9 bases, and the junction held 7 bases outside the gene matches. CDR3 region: CASSTPGLAGVEQFF. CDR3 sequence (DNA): TGTGCCAGTAGTACACCGGGACTAGCGGGCGTTGAGCAGTTCTTC.

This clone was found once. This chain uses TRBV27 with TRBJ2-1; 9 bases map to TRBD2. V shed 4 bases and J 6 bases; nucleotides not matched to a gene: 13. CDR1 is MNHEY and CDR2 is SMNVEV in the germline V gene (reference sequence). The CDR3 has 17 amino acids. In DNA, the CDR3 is TGTGCCAGCAGTTCCCTCGCCGGGACTAGCTTTGGCAATGAGCAGTTCTTC. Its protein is CASSSLAGTSFGNEQFF.

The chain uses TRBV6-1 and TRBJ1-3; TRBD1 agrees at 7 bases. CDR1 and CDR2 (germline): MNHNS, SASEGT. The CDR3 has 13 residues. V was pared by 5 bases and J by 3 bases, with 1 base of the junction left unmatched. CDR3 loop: CASSPGGGNTIYF. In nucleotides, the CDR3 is TGTGCCAGCAGTCCAGGGGGTGGAAACACCATATATTTT.

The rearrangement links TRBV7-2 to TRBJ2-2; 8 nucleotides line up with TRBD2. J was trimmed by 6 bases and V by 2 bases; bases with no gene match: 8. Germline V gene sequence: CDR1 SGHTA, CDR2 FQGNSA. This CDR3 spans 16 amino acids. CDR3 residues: CASSLRSGRGAGELFF. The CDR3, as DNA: TGTGCCAGCAGCTTACGGAGCGGGAGAGGGGCCGGGGAGCTGTTTTTT.

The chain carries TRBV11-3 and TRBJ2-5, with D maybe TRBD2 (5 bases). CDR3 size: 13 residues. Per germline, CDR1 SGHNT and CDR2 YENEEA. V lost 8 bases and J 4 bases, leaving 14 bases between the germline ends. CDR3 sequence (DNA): TGTGCCAGCGGATCGGTGGCGGGAGAGACCCAGTACTTC. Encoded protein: CASGSVAGETQYF.

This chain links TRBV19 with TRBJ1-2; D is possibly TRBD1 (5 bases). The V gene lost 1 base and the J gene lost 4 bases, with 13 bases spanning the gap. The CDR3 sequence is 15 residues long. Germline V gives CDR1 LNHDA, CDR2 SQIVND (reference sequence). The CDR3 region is CASSIASTGSYGYTF. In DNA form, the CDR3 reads TGTGCCAGTAGTATAGCGAGTACAGGCTCCTATGGCTACACCTTC.

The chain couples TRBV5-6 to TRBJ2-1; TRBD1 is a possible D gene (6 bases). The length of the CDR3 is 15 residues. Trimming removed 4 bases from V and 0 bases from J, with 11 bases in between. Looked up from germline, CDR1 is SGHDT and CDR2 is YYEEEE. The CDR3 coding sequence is TGTGCCAGCAGCCCCAGGGGAAGCTCCTACAATGAGCAGTTCTTC. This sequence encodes CASSPRGSSYNEQFF.

The CDR3 DNA reads TGCGCCAGCAGCCAAGATTTGGGCAGAGGGAATGAGCAGTTCTTC. Protein: CASSQDLGRGNEQFF. J is TRBJ2-1 and V is TRBV4-1, with a tentative D call TRBD2 (5 bases). The CDR3 is made up of 15 amino acids. Germline V gene lookup returns CDR1 MGHRA and CDR2 YSYEKL. Trimming stripped 0 bases from V and 7 bases from J, with 13 bases between.

DNA of the CDR3: TGTGCCAGCAGCTTGAGAACTAGCGATGAGCAGTTCTTC. Its translation is CASSLRTSDEQFF. The chain carries TRBV5-6 and TRBJ2-1; 7 bases map to TRBD2. CDR3 length: 13 amino acids. V was pared by 1 base and J by 8 bases, with 3 bases of the junction left unmatched. CDR1 and CDR2 (germline): SGHDT, YYEEEE.

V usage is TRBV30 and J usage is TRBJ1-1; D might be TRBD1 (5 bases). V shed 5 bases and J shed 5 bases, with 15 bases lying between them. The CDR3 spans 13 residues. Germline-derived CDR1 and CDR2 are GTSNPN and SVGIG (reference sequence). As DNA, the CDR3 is TGTGCCTGGGGCGGGGTGAGGGGAACTGAAGCTTTCTTT. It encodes CAWGGVRGTEAFF.

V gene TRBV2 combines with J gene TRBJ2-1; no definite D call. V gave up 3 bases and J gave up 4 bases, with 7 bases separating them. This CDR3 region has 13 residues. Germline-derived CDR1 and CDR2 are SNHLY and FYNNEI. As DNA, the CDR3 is TGTGCCAGCAGTGAGGGCAGTTACAATGAGCAGTTCTTC. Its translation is CASSEGSYNEQFF.